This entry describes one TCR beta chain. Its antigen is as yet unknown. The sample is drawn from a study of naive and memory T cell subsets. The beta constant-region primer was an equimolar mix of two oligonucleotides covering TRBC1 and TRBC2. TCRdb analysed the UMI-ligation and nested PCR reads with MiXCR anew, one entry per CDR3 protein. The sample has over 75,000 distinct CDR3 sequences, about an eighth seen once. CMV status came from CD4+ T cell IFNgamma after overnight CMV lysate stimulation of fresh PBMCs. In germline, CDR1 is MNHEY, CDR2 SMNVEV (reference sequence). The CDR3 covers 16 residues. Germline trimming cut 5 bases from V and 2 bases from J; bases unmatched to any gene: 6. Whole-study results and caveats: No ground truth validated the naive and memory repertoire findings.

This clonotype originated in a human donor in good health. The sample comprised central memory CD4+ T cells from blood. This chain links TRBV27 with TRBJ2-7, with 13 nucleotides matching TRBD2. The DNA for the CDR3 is TGTGCCAGCAGTCCATATACTAGCGGGAGGGCCTACGAGCAGTACTTC. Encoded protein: CASSPYTSGRAYEQYF.